This T cell receptor beta chain is drawn from a study of beta chain features in type 1 diabetes. Study-level points and caveats: Shortening that was moderate but significant affected the TCRB CDR3s of Type 1 diabetes patients in all four CD4+ subsets. Among patients, naive, central memory and Treg TCRB repertoires appeared more similar than among healthy donors.

Details on this clone: Its antigen is not identified.

Expressed TCRB transcripts were sequenced because the entire RNA isolate underwent reverse transcription. The data were produced by immunoSEQ multiplex PCR, yet TCRdb's version contains in-frame clones alone and is incomplete. In the table there are 900,000 or so clones, roughly a sixth of which are singletons. Each sorted population was over 95% pure. This CDR3 region has 14 residues. Germline V gene lookup returns CDR1 LGHNA and CDR2 YSLEER. Trimming removed 0 bases from V and 3 bases from J, with 6 bases in between. The receptor was derived from a young woman in good health. This sequence joins TRBV4-3 and TRBJ1-5; D ambiguous. The specimen sequenced was naive CD4+ T cells from blood. In DNA form, the CDR3 reads TGCGCCAGCAGCCAAGATCTAGCCAATCAGCCCCAGCATTTT. This translates into CASSQDLANQPQHF.